This T cell receptor beta chain was captured in a study of T-cell memory formation after mild COVID-19. Overall study: The TCR clusters were mostly specific to one donor. Study-level findings and limits: Day 15 to 85 contracting clones showed balanced CD4/CD8; later expanders leaned CD4+.

MiXCR, applied by TCRdb to the 5' RACE reads, yields one record per CDR3 protein. Of about 130,000 distinct CDR3 sequences listed, under 30% are singletons. Turning to this clonotype: Its matching antigen is unknown.

This CDR3 region has 16 residues. V lost 2 bases and J 1 base, leaving 14 bases between the germline ends. From germline, CDR1 is MNHNY and CDR2 SVGAGI (reference sequence). This receptor was taken from an adult woman who had mild COVID-19 (a few samples of this study predate the infection). Cell type and time point are not known. The sequenced sample was PBMCs or a T cell subset sorted from them (not recorded which). The chain links TRBV6-6 to TRBJ1-1; tentatively, D is TRBD1 (5 bases). This CDR3 reads CASSYGYPGGNTEAFF. The CDR3, as DNA: TGTGCCAGCAGTTACGGATATCCGGGGGGGAACACTGAAGCTTTCTTT.